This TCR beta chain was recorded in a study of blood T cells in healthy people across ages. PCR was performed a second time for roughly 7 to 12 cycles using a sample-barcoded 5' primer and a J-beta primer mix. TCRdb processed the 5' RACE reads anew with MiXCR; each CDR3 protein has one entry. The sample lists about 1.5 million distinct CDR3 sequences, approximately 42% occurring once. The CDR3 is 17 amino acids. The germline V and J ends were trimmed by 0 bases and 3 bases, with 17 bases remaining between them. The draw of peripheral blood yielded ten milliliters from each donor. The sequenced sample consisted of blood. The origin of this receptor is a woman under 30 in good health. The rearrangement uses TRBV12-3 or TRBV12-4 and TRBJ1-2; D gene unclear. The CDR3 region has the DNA TGTGCCAGCAGTTTAGCGGGTAGGCTATTTGAGGACTATGGCTACACCTTC. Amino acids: CASSLAGRLFEDYGYTF.